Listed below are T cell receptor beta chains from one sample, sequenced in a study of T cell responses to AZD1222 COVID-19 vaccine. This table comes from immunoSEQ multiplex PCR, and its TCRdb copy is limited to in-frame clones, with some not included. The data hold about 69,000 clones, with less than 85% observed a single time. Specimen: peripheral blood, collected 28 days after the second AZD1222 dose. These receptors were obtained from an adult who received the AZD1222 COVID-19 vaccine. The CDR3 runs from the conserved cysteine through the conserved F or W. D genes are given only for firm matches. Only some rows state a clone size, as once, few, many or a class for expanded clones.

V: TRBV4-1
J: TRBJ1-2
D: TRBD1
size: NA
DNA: TGCGCCAGCAGCCAAGATTCAGGGACAGACTACGCCTATAACTATGGCTACACCTTC
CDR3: CASSQDSGTDYAYNYGYTF

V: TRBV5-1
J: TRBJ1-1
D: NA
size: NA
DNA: TGCGCCAGCAGCTTGGCAGGATCCGTGAACACTGAAGCTTTCTTT
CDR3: CASSLAGSVNTEAFF

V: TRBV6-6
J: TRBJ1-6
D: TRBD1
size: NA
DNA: TGTGCCAGCAGTAAGACAGGGTACAATTCACCCCTCCACTTT
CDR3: CASSKTGYNSPLHF

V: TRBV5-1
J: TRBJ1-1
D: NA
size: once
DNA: TGCGCCAGCAGCTTGGGATATGGGAACACTGAAGCTTTCTTT
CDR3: CASSLGYGNTEAFF

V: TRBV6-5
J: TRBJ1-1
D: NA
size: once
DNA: TGTGCCAGCAGAGCAGGGGTTAGGACTGAAGCTTTCTTT
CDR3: CASRAGVRTEAFF

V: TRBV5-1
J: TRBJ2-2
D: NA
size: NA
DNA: TGCGCCAGCAGCTTCAGGGGTGGGAGGCCCGGGGAGCTGTTTTTT
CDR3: CASSFRGGRPGELFF

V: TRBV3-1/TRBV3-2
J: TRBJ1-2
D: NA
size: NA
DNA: TGTGCCAGCAGACCGACCCACGGAAATGGCTACACCTTC
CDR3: CASRPTHGNGYTF

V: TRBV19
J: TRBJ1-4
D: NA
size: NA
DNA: TGTGCCAGCTCCTTCGTGAGTGAAAAACTGTTTTTT
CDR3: CASSFVSEKLFF

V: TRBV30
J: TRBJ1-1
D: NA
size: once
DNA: TGTGCCTCGACAACAGGCAGGAACACTGAAGCTTTCTTT
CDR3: CASTTGRNTEAFF

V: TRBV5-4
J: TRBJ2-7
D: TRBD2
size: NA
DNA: TGTGCCAGCAGCTCTCGGACTAGCGAATCCTACGAGCAGTACTTC
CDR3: CASSSRTSESYEQYF

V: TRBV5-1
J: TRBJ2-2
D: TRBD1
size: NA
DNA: TGCGCCAGCAGCCTTAACAGGGGGGCTTCGAACACCGGGGAGCTGTTTTTT
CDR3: CASSLNRGASNTGELFF

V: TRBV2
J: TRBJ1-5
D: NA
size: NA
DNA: TGTGCCAGCAGTGAAGCGGTTCGGGGCAATCAGCCCCAGCATTTT
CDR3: CASSEAVRGNQPQHF